This TCR beta chain was observed in a study of persistence of HIV-infected CD4 T cells. Regarding this clone: What it recognizes is unknown.

Per the germline V gene, CDR1 is SNHLY and CDR2 is FYNNEI. This CDR3 comprises 12 residues. V lost 8 bases and J lost 7, with 13 bases in between. The libraries were made with immunoSEQ version 4 in survey mode. Some clones are missing from TCRdb's copy, which holds only in-frame ones; the method was immunoSEQ multiplex PCR. Among roughly 41,000 clones listed, 65% to 85% were seen once. The stimulus was lysate of CMV-infected fibroblasts, around 10 ug/mL. CD40L/CD69 double-negative CD45RO-high memory CD4+ T cells were collected. The sequences come from CD4+ T cells sorted from PBMCs after roughly 18-hour stimulation, collected from a patient who received antiretroviral therapy. V gene TRBV2 combines with J gene TRBJ2-3; TRBD2 is a possible D gene (5 bases). The clonotype comes from an adult man with HIV who was CMV-seropositive. The CDR3 reads CASGEGLNTQYF. Written as DNA, the CDR3 is TGTGCCAGCGGAGAGGGCCTGAATACGCAGTATTTT.